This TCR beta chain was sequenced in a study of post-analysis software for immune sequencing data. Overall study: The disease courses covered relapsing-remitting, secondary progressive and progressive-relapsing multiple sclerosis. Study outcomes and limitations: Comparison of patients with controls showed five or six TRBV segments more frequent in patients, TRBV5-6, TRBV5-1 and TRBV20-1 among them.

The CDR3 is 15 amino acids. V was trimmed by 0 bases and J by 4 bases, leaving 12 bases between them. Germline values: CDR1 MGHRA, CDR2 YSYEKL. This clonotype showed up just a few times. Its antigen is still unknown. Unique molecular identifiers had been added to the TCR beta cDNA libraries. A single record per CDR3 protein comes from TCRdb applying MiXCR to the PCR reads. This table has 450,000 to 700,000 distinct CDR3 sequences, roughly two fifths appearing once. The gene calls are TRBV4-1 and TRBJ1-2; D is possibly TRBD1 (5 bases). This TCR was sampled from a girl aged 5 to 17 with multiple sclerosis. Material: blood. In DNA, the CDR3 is TGCGCCAGCAGCCAAGATCTGGCGACAGTCTATGGCTACACCTTC. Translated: CASSQDLATVYGYTF.